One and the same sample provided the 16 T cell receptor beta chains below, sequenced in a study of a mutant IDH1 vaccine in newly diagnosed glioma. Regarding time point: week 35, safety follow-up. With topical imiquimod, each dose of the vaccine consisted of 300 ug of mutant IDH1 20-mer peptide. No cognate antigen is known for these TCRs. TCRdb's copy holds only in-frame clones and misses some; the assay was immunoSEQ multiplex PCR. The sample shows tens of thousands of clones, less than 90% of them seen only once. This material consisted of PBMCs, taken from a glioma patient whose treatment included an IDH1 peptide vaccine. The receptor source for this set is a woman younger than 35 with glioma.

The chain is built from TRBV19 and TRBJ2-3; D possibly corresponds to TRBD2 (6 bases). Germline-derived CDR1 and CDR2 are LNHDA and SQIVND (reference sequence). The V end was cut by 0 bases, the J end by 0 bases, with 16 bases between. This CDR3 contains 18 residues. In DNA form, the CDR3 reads TGTGCCAGTAGTATAGAGGGACTCACATATCCTAGCACAGATACGCAGTATTTT. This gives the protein CASSIEGLTYPSTDTQYF.

The CDR3, as DNA: TGCAGCGTTGATACGGGAGTTCGCACAGATACGCAGTATTTT. It codes for CSVDTGVRTDTQYF. V is TRBV29-1 and J is TRBJ2-3, with D perhaps TRBD2 (6 bases). From germline, CDR1 is SQVTM and CDR2 ANQGSEA. The CDR3 spans 14 residues. V lost 3 bases and J lost 1, with 11 bases in between.

CDR3 protein: CASSLSPARQETQYF. CDR3 in DNA: TGCGCCAGCAGCTTGAGCCCGGCGCGGCAAGAGACCCAGTACTTC. The rearrangement links TRBV5-1 to TRBJ2-5; D remains ambiguous. Between the trimmed V and J ends, which lost 1 base and 2 bases, there was a span of 12 bases. The germline V gene encodes CDR1 SGHRS and CDR2 YFSETQ. This CDR3 region has 15 residues.

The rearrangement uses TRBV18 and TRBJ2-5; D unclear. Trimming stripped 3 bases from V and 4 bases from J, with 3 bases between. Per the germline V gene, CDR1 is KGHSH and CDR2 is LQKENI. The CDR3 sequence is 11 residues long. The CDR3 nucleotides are TGTGCCAGCTCACCCGGAGAGACCCAGTACTTC. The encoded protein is CASSPGETQYF.

The CDR3 sequence: CASSLAGSYGYTF. The CDR3 nucleotides are TGTGCCAGCAGCTTAGCAGGGTCCTATGGCTACACCTTC. The J gene is TRBJ1-2, the V gene TRBV7-2; D unclear. The CDR3 is 13 amino acids. In germline, CDR1 is SGHTA, CDR2 FQGNSA. V was cut by 0 bases and J by 4 bases, with 6 bases left in between.

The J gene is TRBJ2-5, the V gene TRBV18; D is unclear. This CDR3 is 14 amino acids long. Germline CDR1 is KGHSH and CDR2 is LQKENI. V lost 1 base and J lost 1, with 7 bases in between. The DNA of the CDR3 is TGTGCCAGCTCACCACGGCGGTCCCAAGAGACCCAGTACTTC. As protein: CASSPRRSQETQYF.

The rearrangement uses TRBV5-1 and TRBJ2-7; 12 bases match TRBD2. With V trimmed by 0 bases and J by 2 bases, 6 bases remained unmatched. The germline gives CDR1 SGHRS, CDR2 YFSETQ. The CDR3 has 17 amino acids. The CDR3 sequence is CASSLGLAGDGAYEQYF. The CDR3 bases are TGCGCCAGCAGCTTGGGACTAGCGGGGGATGGAGCCTACGAGCAGTACTTC.

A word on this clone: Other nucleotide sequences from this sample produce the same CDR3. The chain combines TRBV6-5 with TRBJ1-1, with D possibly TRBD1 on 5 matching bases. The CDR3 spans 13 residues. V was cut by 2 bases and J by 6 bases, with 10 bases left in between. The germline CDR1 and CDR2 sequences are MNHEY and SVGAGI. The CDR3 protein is CASSYGTGAEAFF. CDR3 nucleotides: TGTGCCAGCAGTTACGGTACAGGAGCTGAAGCTTTCTTT.

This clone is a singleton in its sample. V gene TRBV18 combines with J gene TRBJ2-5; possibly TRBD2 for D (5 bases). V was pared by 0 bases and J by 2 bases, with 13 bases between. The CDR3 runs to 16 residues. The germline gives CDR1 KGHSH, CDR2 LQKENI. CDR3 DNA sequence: TGTGCCAGCTCACCACCGGCCGGGGTAGGACAAGAGACCCAGTACTTC. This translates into CASSPPAGVGQETQYF.

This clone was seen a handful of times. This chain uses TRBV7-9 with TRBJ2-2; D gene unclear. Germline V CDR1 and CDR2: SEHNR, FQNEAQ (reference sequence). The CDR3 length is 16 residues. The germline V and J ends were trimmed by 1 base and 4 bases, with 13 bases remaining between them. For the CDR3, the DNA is TGTGCCAGCAGCTTAGTTGTCCGGACGGGCACCGGGGAGCTGTTTTTT. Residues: CASSLVVRTGTGELFF.

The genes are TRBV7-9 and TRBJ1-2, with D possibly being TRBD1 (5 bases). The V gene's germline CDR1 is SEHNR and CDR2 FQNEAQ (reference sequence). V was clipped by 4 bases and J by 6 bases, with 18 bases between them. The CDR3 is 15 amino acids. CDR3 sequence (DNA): TGTGCCAGCAGCTCCCAACTAGGGGTTGGAGATGGCTACACCTTC. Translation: CASSSQLGVGDGYTF.

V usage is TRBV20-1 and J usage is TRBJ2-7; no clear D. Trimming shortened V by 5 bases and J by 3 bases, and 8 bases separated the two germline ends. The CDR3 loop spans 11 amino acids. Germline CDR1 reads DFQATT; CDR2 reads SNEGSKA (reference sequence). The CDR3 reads CSASPGYEQYF. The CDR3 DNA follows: TGCAGTGCTTCCCCCGGCTACGAGCAGTACTTC.

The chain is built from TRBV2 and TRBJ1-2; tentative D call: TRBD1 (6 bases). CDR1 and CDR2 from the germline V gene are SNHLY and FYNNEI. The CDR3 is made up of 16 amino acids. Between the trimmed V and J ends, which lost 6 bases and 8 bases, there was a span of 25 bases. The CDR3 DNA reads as TGTGCCAGCAGCGAAAAACATTGGTGGGGGGCGGAAGGCTACACCTTC. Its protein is CASSEKHWWGAEGYTF.

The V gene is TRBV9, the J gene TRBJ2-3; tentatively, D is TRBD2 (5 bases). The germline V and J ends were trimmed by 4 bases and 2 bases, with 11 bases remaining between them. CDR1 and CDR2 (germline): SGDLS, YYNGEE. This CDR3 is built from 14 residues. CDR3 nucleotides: TGTGCCAGCAGCATAGCGCAGACCACAGATACGCAGTATTTT. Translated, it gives CASSIAQTTDTQYF. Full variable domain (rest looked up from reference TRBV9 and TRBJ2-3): DSGVTQTPKHLITATGQRVTLRCSPRSGDLSVYWYQQSLDQGLQFLIQYYNGEERAKGNILERFSAQQFPDLHSELNLSSLELGDSALYFCASSIAQTTDTQYFGPGTRLTVL.

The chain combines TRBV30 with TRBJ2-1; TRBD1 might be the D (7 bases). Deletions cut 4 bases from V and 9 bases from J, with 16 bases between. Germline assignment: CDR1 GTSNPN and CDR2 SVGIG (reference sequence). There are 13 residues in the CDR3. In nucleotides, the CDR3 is TGTGCCTGGACCCAGGGGGGCCTCGCTGAGCAGTTCTTC. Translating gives CAWTQGGLAEQFF. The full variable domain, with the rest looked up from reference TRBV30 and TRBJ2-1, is SQTIHQWPATLVQPVGSPLSLECTVEGTSNPNLYWYRQAAGRGLQLLFYSVGIGQISSEVPQNLSASRPQDRQFILSSKKLLLSDSGFYLCAWTQGGLAEQFFGPGTRLTVL.

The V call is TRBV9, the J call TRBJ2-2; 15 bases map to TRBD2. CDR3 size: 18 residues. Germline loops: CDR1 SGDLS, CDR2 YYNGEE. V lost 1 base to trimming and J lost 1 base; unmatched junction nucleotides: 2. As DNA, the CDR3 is TGTGCCAGCAGCGTAAGGACTAGCGGGGGGGTGAACACCGGGGAGCTGTTTTTT. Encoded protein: CASSVRTSGGVNTGELFF.